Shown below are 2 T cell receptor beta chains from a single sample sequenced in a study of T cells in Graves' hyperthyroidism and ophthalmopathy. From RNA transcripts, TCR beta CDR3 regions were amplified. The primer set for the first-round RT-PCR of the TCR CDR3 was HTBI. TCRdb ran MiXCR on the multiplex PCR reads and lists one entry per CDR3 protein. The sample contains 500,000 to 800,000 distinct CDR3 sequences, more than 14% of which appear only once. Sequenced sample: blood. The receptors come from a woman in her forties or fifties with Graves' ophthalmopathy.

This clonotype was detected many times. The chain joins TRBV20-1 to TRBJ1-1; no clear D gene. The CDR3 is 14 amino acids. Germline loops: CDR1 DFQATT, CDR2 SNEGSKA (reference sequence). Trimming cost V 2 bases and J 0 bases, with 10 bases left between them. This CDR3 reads CSARQRNMNTEAFF. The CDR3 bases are TGCAGTGCTAGACAGCGAAACATGAACACTGAAGCTTTCTTT.

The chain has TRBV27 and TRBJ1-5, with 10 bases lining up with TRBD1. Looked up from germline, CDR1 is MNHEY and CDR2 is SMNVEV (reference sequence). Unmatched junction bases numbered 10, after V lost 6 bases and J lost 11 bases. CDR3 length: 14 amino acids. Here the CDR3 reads CASSRDRGSMSQHF. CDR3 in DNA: TGTGCCAGCAGCCGGGACAGGGGCTCTATGTCCCAGCATTTT.